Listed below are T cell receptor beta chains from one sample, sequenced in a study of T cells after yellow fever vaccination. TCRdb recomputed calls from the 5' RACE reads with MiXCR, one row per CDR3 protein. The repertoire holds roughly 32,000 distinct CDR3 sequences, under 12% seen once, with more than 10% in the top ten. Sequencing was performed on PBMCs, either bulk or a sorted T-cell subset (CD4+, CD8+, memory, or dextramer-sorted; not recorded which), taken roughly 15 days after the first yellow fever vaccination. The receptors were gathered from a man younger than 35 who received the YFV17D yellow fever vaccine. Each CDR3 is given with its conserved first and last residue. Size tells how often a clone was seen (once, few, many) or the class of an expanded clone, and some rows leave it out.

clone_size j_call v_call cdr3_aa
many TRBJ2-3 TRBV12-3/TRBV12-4 CASSLGPDQVKYTQYF
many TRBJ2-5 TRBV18 CASSPPPDSEETQYF
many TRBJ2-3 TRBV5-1 CASSLISTDTQYF
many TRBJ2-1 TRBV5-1 CASSLYGRRTSNEQFF
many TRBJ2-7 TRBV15 CATSRGSGGTYEQYF
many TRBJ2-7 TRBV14 CASSQEYRGRSYEQYF
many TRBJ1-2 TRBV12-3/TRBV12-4 CASSRGAYGFYGYTF
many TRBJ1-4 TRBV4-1 CASSQAGDEKLFF
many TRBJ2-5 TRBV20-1 CSAGGQGGETQYF
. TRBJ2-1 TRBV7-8 CASSIQGTKQFF
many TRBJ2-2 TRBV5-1 CASSSLEGGELFF
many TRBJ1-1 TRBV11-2 CASSPGWAGDTEAFF
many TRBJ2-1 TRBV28 CASSYLGHEQFF
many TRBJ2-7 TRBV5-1 CASSLDNSYEQYF
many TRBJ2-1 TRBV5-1 CASSLGAGKSPALSF
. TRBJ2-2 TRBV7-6 CASSLVAGGAVELFF
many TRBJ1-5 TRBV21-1 CASNGENQPQHF
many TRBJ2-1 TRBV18 CASSWRGGDEQFF
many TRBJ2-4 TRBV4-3 CASSQEGRGGNIQYF
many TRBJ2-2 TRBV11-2 CASSKGTGELFF
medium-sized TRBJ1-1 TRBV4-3 CASSQDLAGGWTEAFF
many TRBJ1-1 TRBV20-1 CSAGGGRANTEAFF
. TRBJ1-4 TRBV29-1 CSASYGSSNEKLFF
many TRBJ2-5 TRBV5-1 CASSLGTSGETQYF
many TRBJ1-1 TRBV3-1 CASSQVPEGAFF
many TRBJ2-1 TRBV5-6 CASTGYNEQFF
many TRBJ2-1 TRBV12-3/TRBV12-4 CASSSGTSAYNEQFF
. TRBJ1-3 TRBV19 CASSTVSTGNTIYF
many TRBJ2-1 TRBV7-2 CASSRQRGDNEQFF